The rows below give T cell receptor beta chains drawn from one sample of a study of blood T cell repertoires in COVID-19. The protocol was immunoSEQ multiplex PCR, while the TCRdb copy is restricted to in-frame clones and leaves out a portion. The sample records some 140,000 clones, around three quarters being singletons. The sequencing sample was made of peripheral blood. The receptors originated from a man of 80 years or more with acute or convalescent COVID-19. CDR3s include the opening cysteine and the closing phenylalanine or tryptophan. A D gene is named only where the DNA matches it firmly. Not all rows give a size; the values are once, few, many and, for expanded clones, a class.

size	V	D	J	DNA	CDR3
NA	TRBV27	TRBD1	TRBJ1-2	TGTGCCAGCACCACGCGACAGGGGGGCCGGGATGGCTACACCTTC	CASTTRQGGRDGYTF
few	TRBV19	NA	TRBJ2-3	TGTGCCAGTAGTATAGGTCGAGATACGCAGTATTTT	CASSIGRDTQYF
NA	TRBV19	NA	TRBJ2-3	TGTGCCAGTAGTATAATGGGGCCCACAGATACGCAGTATTTT	CASSIMGPTDTQYF
once	TRBV6-6	TRBD1	TRBJ2-7	TGTGCCAGCAGTCGACCGACCGGGACAGGGGAAGAGTACGAGCAGTACTTC	CASSRPTGTGEEYEQYF
NA	TRBV9	TRBD1	TRBJ1-2	TGTGCCAGCAGCAAGCAACAGGGGACTGACTACACCTTC	CASSKQQGTDYTF
NA	TRBV4-1	NA	TRBJ1-5	TGCGCCAGCAGCCAAGATCTTAGGGGGACAAGAAATCAGCCCCAGCATTTT	CASSQDLRGTRNQPQHF
few	TRBV5-6	NA	TRBJ1-6	TGTGCCAGCAGCACGGACAGTCGGGAGGCCCTCCACTTT	CASSTDSREALHF
NA	TRBV6-5	NA	TRBJ1-2	TGTGCCAGCAGTTACGAGGGGAGGCAGGGTAACTATGGCTACACCTTC	CASSYEGRQGNYGYTF
NA	TRBV9	TRBD1	TRBJ1-2	TGTGCCAGCAGCGATGACCGGGACAGGGTTCCTGGCTACACCTTC	CASSDDRDRVPGYTF
NA	TRBV2	NA	TRBJ1-3	TGTGCCAGCAGTGAACTGAGCTCTGGAAACACCATATATTTT	CASSELSSGNTIYF
NA	TRBV12-3/TRBV12-4	NA	TRBJ1-5	TGTGCCAGCAGGCCTACAGGGAATCAGCCCCAGCATTTT	CASRPTGNQPQHF
once	TRBV5-5	NA	TRBJ1-2	TGTGCCAGCTCCCTCGCGGTACGGGGTGATTTGGGCGGCTACACCTTC	CASSLAVRGDLGGYTF
NA	TRBV28	NA	TRBJ2-3	TGTGCCAGCACACCCACTTACTACTCGCGGGAGTATTTT	CASTPTYYSREYF
NA	TRBV5-4	NA	TRBJ2-6	TGTGCCAGCAGCCCAACAGGGAGCGGGGCCAACGTCCTGACTTTC	CASSPTGSGANVLTF